The sequence of this T cell receptor beta chain was determined in a study of blood T cell repertoires in COVID-19. Study background: Some COVID-19 samples were acute and others convalescent; all came from the United States, Italy and Spain.

Generated by immunoSEQ multiplex PCR, the TCRdb table keeps only in-frame clones and is missing some. The sample contains fewer than 60,000 clones, 85% to 95% of which appear only once. This CDR3 contains 14 residues. Germline trimming cut 4 bases from V and 6 bases from J; bases unmatched to any gene: 4. The germline gives CDR1 SGHTS, CDR2 YDEGEE. The sequence was collected from a man between 60 and 75 years old with COVID-19, enrolled during active disease. The V call is TRBV5-8, the J call TRBJ1-2; 12 bases match TRBD1. The sequenced sample consisted of peripheral blood. The CDR3 bases are TGTGCCAGCAGCCGGGACAGGGGGCGGGATGGCTACACCTTC. It yields the protein CASSRDRGRDGYTF.